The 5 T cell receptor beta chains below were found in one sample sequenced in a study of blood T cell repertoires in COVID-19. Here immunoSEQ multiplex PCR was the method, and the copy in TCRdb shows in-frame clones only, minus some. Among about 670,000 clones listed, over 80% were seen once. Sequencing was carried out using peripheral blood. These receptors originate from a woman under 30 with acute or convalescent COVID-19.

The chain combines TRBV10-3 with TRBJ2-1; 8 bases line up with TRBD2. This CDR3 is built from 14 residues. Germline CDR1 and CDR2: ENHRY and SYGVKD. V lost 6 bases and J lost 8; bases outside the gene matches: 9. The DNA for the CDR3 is TGTGCCATCAGCGACTCGGGGGGGCCAGATGAGCAGTTCTTC. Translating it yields CAISDSGGPDEQFF.

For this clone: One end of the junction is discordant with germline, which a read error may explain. CDR3 DNA sequence: TGTGCCAGCAGTCCCCTTGGAGGGACAGGGTTATCCTCCGAGCAGTACTTC. As protein: CASSPLGGTGLSSEQYF. V and J are TRBV28 and TRBJ2-7, with 9 bases lining up with TRBD1. Germline assignment: CDR1 MDHEN and CDR2 SYDVKM. The CDR3 is made up of 17 amino acids.

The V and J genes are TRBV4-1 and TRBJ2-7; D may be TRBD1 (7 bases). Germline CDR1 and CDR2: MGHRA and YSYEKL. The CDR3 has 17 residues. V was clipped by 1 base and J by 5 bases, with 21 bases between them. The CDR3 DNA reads TGCGCCAGCAGCCAAGTGAGAGAGACAGGGAGGACCAACGAGCAGTACTTC. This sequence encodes CASSQVRETGRTNEQYF.

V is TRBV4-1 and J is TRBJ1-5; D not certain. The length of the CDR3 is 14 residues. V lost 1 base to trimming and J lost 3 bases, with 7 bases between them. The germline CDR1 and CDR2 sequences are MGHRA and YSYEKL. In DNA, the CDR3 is TGCGCCAGCAGCCAAGGTCAGTACAATCAGCCCCAGCATTTT. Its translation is CASSQGQYNQPQHF.

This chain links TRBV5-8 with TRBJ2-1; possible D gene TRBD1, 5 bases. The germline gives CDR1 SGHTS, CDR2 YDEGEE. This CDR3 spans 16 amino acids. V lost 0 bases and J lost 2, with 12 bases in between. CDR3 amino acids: CASSLGWGVTYNEQFF. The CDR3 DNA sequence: TGTGCCAGCAGCTTGGGGTGGGGCGTAACCTACAATGAGCAGTTCTTC.